This entry describes one TCR beta chain. MiXCR was run by TCRdb on the 5' RACE reads, yielding one entry per CDR3 protein. The sample lists around 680,000 distinct CDR3 sequences, 8.6% occurring once. V was shortened by 4 bases and J by 1 base, with 8 bases between the two germline ends. This CDR3 is 14 amino acids long. The data belong to a study of identical twins. This sample was also put to use in a study of yellow fever vaccine responses in identical twins.

The receptor comes from a woman aged 18-30 years in good health. V usage is TRBV12-3 or TRBV12-4 and J usage is TRBJ1-3, with D unresolved. Source material: PBMCs. The CDR3 DNA sequence: TGTGCCAGCAGTTCCTTCGGTTCTGGAAACACCATATATTTT. It translates to CASSSFGSGNTIYF.